This T cell receptor beta chain was sequenced during a study of shared clonotypes between healthy human individuals. CDR1 is SEHNR, CDR2 FQNEAQ, per germline (reference sequence). Deletions cut 0 bases from V and 3 bases from J, with 8 bases between. The length of the CDR3 is 14 residues. HIV-negative, healthy adults without recent acute infections or vaccinations were the donors. Each donor was a Caucasian adult residing in Nashville, Tennessee. This table comes from immunoSEQ multiplex PCR, and its TCRdb copy is limited to in-frame clones, with some not included. The repertoire consists of some 470,000 clones, with about 79% occurring once and the leading ten covering under 15%.

The rearrangement uses TRBV7-9 and TRBJ2-5; D remains unclear. The sequenced material came from PBMCs. This sequence was found in a woman between 40 and 50 years old in good health. Some clones in this sample may be carry-over from other donors' samples. The CDR3 coding sequence is TGTGCCAGCAGCTTAGCAGGCGGAAAAGAGACCCAGTACTTC. It specifies CASSLAGGKETQYF.